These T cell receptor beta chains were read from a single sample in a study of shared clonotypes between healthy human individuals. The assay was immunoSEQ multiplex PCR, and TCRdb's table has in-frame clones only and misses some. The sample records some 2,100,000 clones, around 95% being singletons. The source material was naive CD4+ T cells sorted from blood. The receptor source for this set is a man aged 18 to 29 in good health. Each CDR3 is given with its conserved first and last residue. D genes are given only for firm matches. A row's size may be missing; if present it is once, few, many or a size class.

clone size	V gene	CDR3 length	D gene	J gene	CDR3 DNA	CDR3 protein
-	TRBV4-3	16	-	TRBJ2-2	TGCGCCAGCAGCCAAGACTTCCTCAGGGGCACCGGGGAGCTGTTTTTT	CASSQDFLRGTGELFF
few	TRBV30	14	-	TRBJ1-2	TGTGCCTGGAGTGTAGGGACCCCGAGGTATGGCTACACCTTC	CAWSVGTPRYGYTF
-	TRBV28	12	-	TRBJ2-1	TGTGCCAGCAGTTTGGCCGGGAGTGAGCAGTTCTTC	CASSLAGSEQFF
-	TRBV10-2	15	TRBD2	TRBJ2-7	TGCGCCAGCAGTGAGGCTAGCGGGGGCTCCTACGAGCAGTACTTC	CASSEASGGSYEQYF
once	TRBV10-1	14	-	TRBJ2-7	TGCGCCAGCAGTGAGACGGGACTTCGCTACGAGCAGTACTTC	CASSETGLRYEQYF
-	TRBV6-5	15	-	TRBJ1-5	TGTGCCAGCAGTCCAGACAGGAGGAGCAATCAGCCCCAGCATTTT	CASSPDRRSNQPQHF
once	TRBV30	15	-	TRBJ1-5	TGTGCCTGGAGTACGGGACACCATAGCAATCAGCCCCAGCATTTT	CAWSTGHHSNQPQHF
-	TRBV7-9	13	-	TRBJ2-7	TGTGCCAGCAGCTTAGCAGGAGCCTACGAGCAGTACTTC	CASSLAGAYEQYF
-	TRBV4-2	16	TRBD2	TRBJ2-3	TGTGCCAGCAGCCAAGAGCCTAGCGGGAGCACAGATACGCAGTATTTT	CASSQEPSGSTDTQYF
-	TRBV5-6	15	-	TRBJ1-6	TGTGCCAGCAGCCCGGCAGGGAGAGGTAATTCACCCCTCCACTTT	CASSPAGRGNSPLHF
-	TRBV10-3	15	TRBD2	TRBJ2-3	TGTGCCATCAGGGATGGACTAGCTAGCACAGATACGCAGTATTTT	CAIRDGLASTDTQYF
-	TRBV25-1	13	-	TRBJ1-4	TGTGCCAGCAGGAATTACAGGGATGAAAAACTGTTTTTT	CASRNYRDEKLFF
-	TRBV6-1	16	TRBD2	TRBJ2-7	TGTGCCAGCAGTGAAATTGCGTGGGGGGGAACCTACGAGCAGTACTTC	CASSEIAWGGTYEQYF
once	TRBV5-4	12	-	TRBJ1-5	TGTGCCAGCAGCTATAACGGGGAGCCCCAGCATTTT	CASSYNGEPQHF
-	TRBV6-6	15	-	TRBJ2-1	TGTGCCAGCAGTTACTCGAGCGGTAGCGACAATGAGCAGTTCTTC	CASSYSSGSDNEQFF
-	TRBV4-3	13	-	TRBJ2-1	TGCGCCAGCAGCCAAGAACGAGGGCGTGAGCAGTTCTTC	CASSQERGREQFF
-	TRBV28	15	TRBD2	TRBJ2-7	TGTGCCAGCAGTCCAGCGGGGGCACCAACCTACGAGCAGTACTTC	CASSPAGAPTYEQYF
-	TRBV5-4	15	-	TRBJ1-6	TGTGCCAGCAGCTTGGGAGTTTCAGGGAATTCACCCCTCCACTTT	CASSLGVSGNSPLHF
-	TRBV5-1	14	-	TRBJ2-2	TGCGCCAGCAGCTTGGCTGGGGACACCGGGGAGCTGTTTTTT	CASSLAGDTGELFF
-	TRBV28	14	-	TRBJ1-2	TGTGCCACCCATTCGGTAGGGTTTAACTATGGCTACACCTTC	CATHSVGFNYGYTF
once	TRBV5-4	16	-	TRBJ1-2	TGTGCCAGCAGCTTGGTCTTCGTCAACGGGGAGGATGGCTACACCTTC	CASSLVFVNGEDGYTF
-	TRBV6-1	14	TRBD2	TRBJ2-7	TGTGCCAGCCGCGGGACTAGCGGACCCTACGAGCAGTACTTC	CASRGTSGPYEQYF
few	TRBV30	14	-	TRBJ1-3	TGTGCCTGGAGTTCGACCTTCTCTGGAAACACCATATATTTT	CAWSSTFSGNTIYF
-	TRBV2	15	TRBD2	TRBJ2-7	TGTGCCAGCAGTTCTGGGACTAGCGGGAGCTCCAGCGGGTACTTC	CASSSGTSGSSSGYF
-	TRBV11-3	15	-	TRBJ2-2	TGTGCCAGCAGCTCCGGGACCTCGAACACCGGGGAGCTGTTTTTT	CASSSGTSNTGELFF
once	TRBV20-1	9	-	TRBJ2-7	TGCAGTACCCCCCCGGAGCAGTACTTC	CSTPPEQYF
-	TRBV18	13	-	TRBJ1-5	TGTGCCAGCTCACCAGGGGAACTTCAGCCCCAGCATTTT	CASSPGELQPQHF
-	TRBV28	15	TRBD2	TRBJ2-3	TGTGCCAGCAGTTTACGGGGGGGCCGCACAGATACGCAGTATTTT	CASSLRGGRTDTQYF
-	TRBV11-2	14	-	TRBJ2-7	TGTGCCAGCAGCTTGACCAGGGTGTCCTACGAGCAGTACTTC	CASSLTRVSYEQYF
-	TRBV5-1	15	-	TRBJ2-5	TGCGCCAGCAGCAAAGGGGATGGGGTTGGGGAGACCCAGTACTTC	CASSKGDGVGETQYF
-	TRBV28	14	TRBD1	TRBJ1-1	TGTGCCAGCACTACAGGGGCTCCGAACACTGAAGCTTTCTTT	CASTTGAPNTEAFF
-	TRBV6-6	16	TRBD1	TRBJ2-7	TGTGCCAGCAGCCTCCGGGGACAGGGGAGAACCTACGAGCAGTACTTC	CASSLRGQGRTYEQYF
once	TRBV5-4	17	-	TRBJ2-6	TGTGCCAGCAGCTTGGAAGCGTTAATCTCTGGGGCCAACGTCCTGACTTTC	CASSLEALISGANVLTF
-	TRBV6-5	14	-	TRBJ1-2	TGTGCCAGCAACCCAGCGGCAGGGAGCTATGGCTACACCTTC	CASNPAAGSYGYTF
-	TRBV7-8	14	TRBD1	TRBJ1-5	TGTGCCAGCAGCTGGGGACAGCACAATCAGCCCCAGCATTTT	CASSWGQHNQPQHF
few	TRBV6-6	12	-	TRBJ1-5	TGTGCCAGTAGGGACAGCAATCAGCCCCAGCATTTT	CASRDSNQPQHF
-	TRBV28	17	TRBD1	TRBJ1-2	TGTGCCAGCAGTTTCCCCCTGGGACAGGCTACGGGCTATGGCTACACCTTC	CASSFPLGQATGYGYTF
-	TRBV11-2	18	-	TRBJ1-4	TGTGCCAGCAGCTTAAAAGACAATACCCACCGATACGGTGAAAAACTGTTTTTT	CASSLKDNTHRYGEKLFF
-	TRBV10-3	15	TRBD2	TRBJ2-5	TGTGCCATCAGTGACGCGCTAGCGGGGGGGTCGACCCAGTACTTC	CAISDALAGGSTQYF